This T cell receptor (beta chain) was obtained from a study of blood T cell repertoires in COVID-19. Study-level information: Material from acute and convalescent COVID-19 was sourced from the United States, Italy and Spain.

The CDR3 sequence is 13 residues long. V was pared by 7 bases and J by 0 bases, with 8 bases between. Germline loops: CDR1 MNHNY, CDR2 SVGAGI (reference sequence). Seattle's cohort entered during active infection and was followed longitudinally. The table came from immunoSEQ multiplex PCR; TCRdb's copy has only in-frame clones and leaves some out. Of tens of thousands of clones in the sample, 60% to 85% were seen once. Sequenced: peripheral blood. This clonotype was obtained from a man aged 30-40 years with COVID-19, enrolled during active disease. The chain joins TRBV6-6 to TRBJ2-3; TRBD1 is a possible D gene (6 bases). This CDR3 is CASIRGSTDTQYF. CDR3 in DNA: TGTGCCAGCATTAGGGGGAGCACAGATACGCAGTATTTT.